These T cell receptor beta chains were read from a single sample in a study of blood T cell repertoires in COVID-19. The repertoire was sequenced with immunoSEQ multiplex PCR; TCRdb's copy has only in-frame clones and lacks some. There are about 130,000 clones in the sample; roughly 85% occur only once, and about a quarter lies in the top ten. Material for sequencing was peripheral blood. Every receptor here comes from a woman aged 80 or over with acute or convalescent COVID-19. CDR3s include the opening cysteine and the closing phenylalanine or tryptophan. The D gene is left open where the match is weak. The size of a clone is reported for some rows only, either as once, few or many, or as a class for expanded clones.

d_gene	v_gene	j_gene	abundance	CDR3aa	CDR3nt
NA	TRBV5-8	TRBJ1-1	NA	CASSFTRLNTEAFF	TGTGCCAGCAGCTTCACCAGGTTGAACACTGAAGCTTTCTTT
NA	TRBV7-3	TRBJ1-1	NA	CASSLGQGWDTEAFF	TGTGCCAGCAGCTTAGGCCAGGGTTGGGACACTGAAGCTTTCTTT
TRBD1	TRBV2	TRBJ1-5	NA	CASSAQGDGQPQHF	TGTGCCAGCAGTGCACAGGGGGACGGACAGCCCCAGCATTTT
TRBD1	TRBV12-5	TRBJ2-2	NA	CASGAGTVTGELFF	TGTGCTAGTGGTGCCGGGACAGTTACCGGGGAGCTGTTTTTT
NA	TRBV6-5	TRBJ2-1	NA	CASSYSSGVGGNEQFF	TGTGCCAGCAGTTACTCTTCCGGGGTGGGTGGCAATGAGCAGTTCTTC
TRBD1	TRBV7-9	TRBJ2-5	NA	CASSQRSGTGETQYF	TGTGCCAGCAGCCAAAGGTCGGGGACAGGGGAGACCCAGTACTTC
TRBD2	TRBV9	TRBJ2-2	NA	CASSVSGGTGELFF	TGTGCCAGCAGCGTTAGCGGGGGGACCGGGGAGCTGTTTTTT
NA	TRBV28	TRBJ1-6	NA	CASSSIQGRSPLHF	TGTGCCAGCAGTTCGATACAGGGAAGGTCACCCCTCCACTTT
TRBD1	TRBV6-6	TRBJ1-6	NA	CASSYSGQGASPLHF	TGTGCCAGCAGTTACTCTGGACAGGGGGCTTCACCCCTCCACTTT
TRBD1	TRBV28	TRBJ1-2	NA	CASRTGGDYGYTF	TGTGCCAGCAGGACAGGGGGGGACTATGGCTACACCTTC
TRBD1	TRBV2	TRBJ1-1	NA	CASSLDRVTEAFF	TGTGCCAGCAGTTTGGACAGGGTCACTGAAGCTTTCTTT
NA	TRBV6-5	TRBJ1-1	NA	CASSYSAFYTAFF	TGTGCCAGCAGTTACTCAGCGTTCTATACAGCTTTCTTT
NA	TRBV6-5	TRBJ1-1	NA	CASRHLRRKNTEAFF	TGTGCCAGCAGACACCTTCGGCGGAAGAACACTGAAGCTTTCTTT
NA	TRBV4-2	TRBJ1-1	NA	CASSQDRGGTEAFF	TGTGCCAGCAGCCAAGACCGGGGGGGCACTGAAGCTTTCTTT
TRBD1	TRBV6-2/TRBV6-3	TRBJ1-1	NA	CASSYSGTGGVTEAFF	TGTGCCAGCAGTTACTCGGGGACAGGGGGCGTCACTGAAGCTTTCTTT
NA	TRBV19	TRBJ1-1	few	CASSLGTRSTEAFF	TGTGCCAGTAGTCTCGGGACTCGGAGCACTGAAGCTTTCTTT
NA	TRBV2	TRBJ1-2	NA	CASSRDSNYGYTF	TGTGCCAGCAGCCGCGACAGTAACTATGGCTACACCTTC
NA	TRBV5-6	TRBJ1-1	NA	CASSYRTEAFF	TGTGCCAGCAGCTATCGCACTGAAGCTTTCTTT
NA	TRBV27	TRBJ1-2	NA	CASRKTGVYGYTF	TGTGCCAGCAGGAAGACAGGCGTCTATGGCTACACCTTC
TRBD1	TRBV27	TRBJ1-6	NA	CASTTRGQGNSPLHF	TGTGCCAGCACGACCCGGGGACAGGGAAATTCACCCCTCCACTTT
NA	TRBV4-2	TRBJ2-3	NA	CASSQIPGLYDTDTQYF	TGTGCCAGCAGCCAAATACCGGGACTCTACGATACAGATACGCAGTATTTT